This record covers a single TCR beta chain. The junction departs from the called germline gene at one end, perhaps through a read error. This sample was included in a study of blood T cells in healthy people across ages. Alongside a J-beta primer mix, a sample-barcoded 5' primer served in a second PCR lasting about 6 to 12 cycles. TCRdb recomputed calls from the 5' RACE reads with MiXCR, one row per CDR3 protein. The profile shows fewer than 2 million distinct CDR3 sequences, about two fifths of them singletons. The CDR3 sequence is 13 residues long. The material sequenced was blood. The sequence was obtained from a human donor in good health. The V and J genes are TRBV12-3 or TRBV12-4 and TRBJ2-3; TRBD1 aligns across 7 bases. CDR3 DNA sequence: TGTGCCAGCAGTTCGACAGGGTCAGATAAGCAGTATTTT. It codes for CASSSTGSDKQYF.